The 20 T cell receptor beta chains below all came from one sample that was sequenced in a study of shared clonotypes between healthy human individuals. The data were produced by immunoSEQ multiplex PCR, yet TCRdb's version contains in-frame clones alone and is incomplete. Altogether approximately 1,500,000 clones are present, 98% being singletons, with the ten largest covering less than 0.55%. Sample: naive CD4+ T cells sorted from blood. Subset here: CD45RA+ positively selected. All receptors derive from a young man in good health.

The chain couples TRBV29-1 to TRBJ2-5; D not certain. Germline V gene data show CDR1 as SQVTM and CDR2 as ANQGSEA. This CDR3 region has 12 residues. The germline V and J ends were trimmed by 7 bases and 4 bases, with 13 bases remaining between them. The CDR3 is CSGLEPSETQYF. The CDR3 coding sequence is TGCAGCGGGCTGGAGCCTTCAGAGACCCAGTACTTC.

A word on this clone: One end of the junction does not line up with germline, which may come from a read error. CDR3 sequence: CASSLAMGTSGSGDEQYF. CDR3 nucleotide sequence: TGCGCCAGCAGTTTGGCCATGGGGACTAGCGGGAGTGGAGACGAGCAGTACTTC. The chain has TRBV5-1 and TRBJ2-7, with 14 bases that match TRBD2. Germline V gene lookup returns CDR1 SGHRS and CDR2 YFSETQ. This CDR3 is 18 amino acids long.

This clone was observed once. The V and J genes are TRBV13 and TRBJ2-7; either TRBD1 or TRBD2 may fit D (5 bases each). The V gene lost 4 bases and the J gene lost 2 bases, with 12 bases spanning the gap. Germline CDR1 reads PRHDT; CDR2 reads FYEKMQ (reference sequence). The CDR3 length is 14 residues. CDR3 DNA sequence: TGTGCCAGCAGCTCGGGGCCTTTTGCCTACGAGCAGTACTTC. Protein sequence: CASSSGPFAYEQYF.

The chain joins TRBV25-1 to TRBJ2-5, with TRBD1 matching 8 bases. The CDR3 has 16 residues. V shed 4 bases, J shed 6 bases, and the junction held 13 bases outside the gene matches. Germline V gives CDR1 MGHDK, CDR2 SYGVNS. The CDR3 region is CASSANRDRSEKTQYF. The CDR3 DNA reads TGTGCCAGCAGTGCAAACCGGGACAGGAGTGAGAAGACCCAGTACTTC. Filled out from reference TRBV25-1 and TRBJ2-5, the complete variable domain reads EADIYQTPRYLVIGTGKKITLECSQTMGHDKMYWYQQDPGMELHLIHYSYGVNSTEKGDLSSESTVSRIRTEHFPLTLESARPSHTSQYLCASSANRDRSEKTQYFGPGTRLLVL.

This clone was seen once. CDR3 residues: CASTQSLNTGELFF. For the CDR3, the DNA is TGTGCCAGCACCCAAAGCTTGAACACCGGGGAGCTGTTTTTT. The rearrangement uses TRBV9 and TRBJ2-2; D is unclear. The V and J ends lost 6 bases and 1 base respectively, with 10 bases between them. Germline V gene data show CDR1 as SGDLS and CDR2 as YYNGEE. This CDR3 contains 14 residues.

The genes are TRBV5-5 and TRBJ2-1; 10 bases are a match to TRBD2. This CDR3 spans 17 amino acids. The germline CDR1 and CDR2 sequences are SGHKS and YYEKEE (reference sequence). The trim removed 5 bases at V and 2 bases at J, leaving 10 bases unmatched. This CDR3 is CASRPLSLAGAYNEQFF. In DNA form, the CDR3 reads TGTGCCAGCAGGCCCCTGTCGCTAGCGGGAGCCTACAATGAGCAGTTCTTC.

This sequence joins TRBV7-6 and TRBJ2-2; D may be TRBD1 (5 bases). The V gene lost 5 bases and the J gene lost 1 base, with 14 bases spanning the gap. The CDR3 length is 16 residues. Germline lookup yields CDR1 SGHVS and CDR2 FNYEAQ. The CDR3 DNA sequence: TGTGCCAGCAGCATACTCGACAGTAAGAACACCGGGGAGCTGTTTTTT. Amino acids: CASSILDSKNTGELFF.

The J gene is TRBJ2-5, the V gene TRBV19; D uncertain. CDR3 size: 14 residues. Germline V gene sequence: CDR1 LNHDA, CDR2 SQIVND (reference sequence). Trimming cost V 2 bases and J 1 base, with 8 bases left between them. The CDR3 spells CASSIRNGQETQYF. DNA for the CDR3: TGTGCCAGTAGTATACGTAACGGCCAAGAGACCCAGTACTTC. The full variable domain, rest sourced from reference TRBV19 and TRBJ2-5, is DGGITQSPKYLFRKEGQNVTLSCEQNLNHDAMYWYRQDPGQGLRLIYYSQIVNDFQKGDIAEGYSVSREKKESFPLTVTSAQKNPTAFYLCASSIRNGQETQYFGPGTRLLVL.

CDR3 sequence reads: CASSLKGANYGYTF. The CDR3 DNA reads TGTGCCAGCAGCTTAAAAGGGGCTAACTATGGCTACACCTTC. The rearrangement uses TRBV7-8 and TRBJ1-2; possibly TRBD1 for D (5 bases). In germline, CDR1 is SGHVS, CDR2 FQNEAQ. V was pared by 2 bases and J by 0 bases, with 7 bases between. CDR3 size: 14 residues.

For this clone: Sequence at one end of the junction differs from germline and may be a read error. The chain links TRBV28 to TRBJ2-7, with D unresolved. The V gene's germline CDR1 is MDHEN and CDR2 SYDVKM. The CDR3 loop spans 12 amino acids. CDR3 sequence reads: CASSLTKDPPGF. The CDR3 DNA reads TGTGCCAGCAGTCTTACCAAGGACCCTCCTGGATTC.

The chain employs TRBV10-3 and TRBJ2-7, with 9 bases lining up with TRBD1. V was clipped by 6 bases and J by 2 bases; unmatched bases: 8. Germline V gives CDR1 ENHRY, CDR2 SYGVKD. The CDR3 is 15 residues long. As DNA, the CDR3 is TGTGCCATCAGGGTACAGGACAGGGGCGCCTACGAGCAGTACTTC. Amino acid sequence: CAIRVQDRGAYEQYF.

J is TRBJ2-1 and V is TRBV29-1; D is unresolved. Per germline, CDR1 SQVTM and CDR2 ANQGSEA. V lost 2 bases, J lost 7 bases, and 15 bases lay in between. The CDR3 is 14 amino acids. The CDR3 region has the DNA TGCAGCGTTGAATTGGCCAACCTGGGGAATGAGCAGTTCTTC. Its translation is CSVELANLGNEQFF.

The chain links TRBV5-1 to TRBJ2-7; 9 bases align to TRBD1. The germline CDR1 and CDR2 sequences are SGHRS and YFSETQ. With 0 bases clipped from V and 6 bases from J, the junction kept 7 bases outside the gene matches. The CDR3 spans 15 residues. CDR3 DNA: TGCGCCAGCAGCTTGGCTCCGGGACAGGGAGGCGAGCAGTACTTC. Translating gives CASSLAPGQGGEQYF.

The V and J genes are TRBV29-1 and TRBJ2-1; no definite D call. With 3 bases removed from V and 6 bases from J, the gap between germline ends came to 12 bases. CDR3 size: 13 residues. Germline V gene sequence: CDR1 SQVTM, CDR2 ANQGSEA. The CDR3 sequence is CSVDSYPSNEQFF. DNA of the CDR3: TGCAGCGTTGACTCATACCCCAGCAATGAGCAGTTCTTC.

Comments on this clone: The sample carries other DNA sequences with the same CDR3. The genes are TRBV5-5 and TRBJ2-7; possible D gene TRBD1, 6 bases. Germline V gene data show CDR1 as SGHKS and CDR2 as YYEKEE (reference sequence). The CDR3 extends over 12 amino acids. V was cut by 2 bases and J by 3 bases, with 6 bases left in between. The CDR3 coding sequence is TGTGCCAGCAGCTTACAGGGCTACGAGCAGTACTTC. This codes for CASSLQGYEQYF.

This clone has just one count. The chain uses TRBV19 and TRBJ1-1; 7 nucleotides agree with TRBD1. Germline CDR1 is LNHDA and CDR2 is SQIVND (reference sequence). The V segment lost 7 bases and the J segment 4 bases; nucleotides outside the gene matches: 12. The CDR3 contains 15 residues. Written as DNA, the CDR3 is TGTGCCAGTATCATCGTGGGGGCAGGGGGCACTGAAGCTTTCTTT. As protein: CASIIVGAGGTEAFF. The complete variable domain, with remaining parts taken from reference TRBV19 and TRBJ1-1, reads DGGITQSPKYLFRKEGQNVTLSCEQNLNHDAMYWYRQDPGQGLRLIYYSQIVNDFQKGDIAEGYSVSREKKESFPLTVTSAQKNPTAFYLCASIIVGAGGTEAFFGQGTRLTVV.

The chain is built from TRBV27 and TRBJ2-2, with TRBD2 as a possible D gene (6 bases). V lost 1 base and J lost 7, with 16 bases in between. The V gene's germline CDR1 is MNHEY and CDR2 SMNVEV (reference sequence). The CDR3 covers 16 residues. The CDR3 sequence is CASSLWGGTRYGELFF. CDR3 sequence (DNA): TGTGCCAGCAGTTTATGGGGCGGGACGAGGTACGGGGAGCTGTTTTTT.

The rearrangement links TRBV28 to TRBJ1-2; D is uncertain. The CDR3 has 13 residues. The germline CDR1 and CDR2 sequences are MDHEN and SYDVKM. The V end lost 6 bases, the J end lost 2 bases, and 10 bases lay between the germline ends. The CDR3, as DNA: TGTGCCAGCAGATCGCCGGGGAACTATGGCTACACCTTC. Encoded protein: CASRSPGNYGYTF.

About this clone: The sample contains more than one DNA sequence encoding this CDR3. The rearrangement joins TRBV2 to TRBJ1-5; tentative D call: TRBD1 (5 bases). The V gene's germline CDR1 is SNHLY and CDR2 FYNNEI. V was shortened by 3 bases and J by 5 bases, with 11 bases between the two germline ends. The CDR3 spans 14 residues. CDR3 sequence reads: CASSEQGEDQPQHF. CDR3 in DNA: TGTGCCAGCAGTGAGCAGGGTGAGGATCAGCCCCAGCATTTT.

This clone was seen only once. This chain links TRBV9 with TRBJ2-3; TRBD2 matches at 10 bases. The CDR3 has 16 residues. Germline V CDR1 and CDR2: SGDLS, YYNGEE. Trimming removed 1 base from V and 0 bases from J; junction bases left unmatched: 2. CDR3 in amino acids: CASSVLAGVSTDTQYF. The CDR3 bases are TGTGCCAGCAGCGTACTAGCGGGAGTTAGCACAGATACGCAGTATTTT.